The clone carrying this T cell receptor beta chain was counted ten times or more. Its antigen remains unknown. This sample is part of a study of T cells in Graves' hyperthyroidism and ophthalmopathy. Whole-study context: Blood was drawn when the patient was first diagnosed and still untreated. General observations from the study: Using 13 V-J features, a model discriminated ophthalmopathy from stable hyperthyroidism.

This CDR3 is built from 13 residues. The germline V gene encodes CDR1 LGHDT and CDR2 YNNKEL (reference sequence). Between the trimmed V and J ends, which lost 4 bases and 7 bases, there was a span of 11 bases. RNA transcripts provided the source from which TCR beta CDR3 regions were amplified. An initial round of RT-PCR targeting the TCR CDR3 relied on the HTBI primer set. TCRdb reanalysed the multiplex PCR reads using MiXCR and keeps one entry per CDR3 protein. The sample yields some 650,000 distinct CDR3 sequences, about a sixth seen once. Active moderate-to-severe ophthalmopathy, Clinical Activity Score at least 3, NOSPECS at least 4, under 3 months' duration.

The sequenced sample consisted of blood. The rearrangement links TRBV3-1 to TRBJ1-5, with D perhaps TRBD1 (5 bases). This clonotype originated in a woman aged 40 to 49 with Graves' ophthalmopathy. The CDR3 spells CASSRDGRQPQHF. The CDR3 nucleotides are TGTGCCAGCAGCCGGGACGGGCGGCAGCCCCAGCATTTT.